These 27 T cell receptor beta chains were sequenced from one sample in a study of T cells after yellow fever vaccination. TCRdb independently ran MiXCR on the 5' RACE reads; one entry per CDR3 protein. The sample holds approximately 510,000 distinct CDR3 sequences, about a fifth seen once. Material: PBMCs, obtained approximately 22 days after the first yellow fever vaccination. All receptors come from a man between 18 and 35 years old who received the YFV17D yellow fever vaccine.

The V and J genes are TRBV14 and TRBJ2-1; D not resolved. CDR1 is SGHDN, CDR2 FVKESK, per germline. V gave up 2 bases and J gave up 9 bases, with 8 bases separating them. There are 12 residues in the CDR3. CDR3 loop: CASSQSGVEQFF. In DNA form, the CDR3 reads TGTGCCAGCAGCCAATCAGGAGTTGAGCAGTTCTTC.

V and J are TRBV2 and TRBJ1-2; 12 bases match TRBD1. J gave up 7 bases and V 2 bases, and 2 bases lay outside the gene matches. This CDR3 comprises 14 residues. Per the germline V gene, CDR1 is SNHLY and CDR2 is FYNNEI. CDR3 nucleotides: TGTGCCAGCAGTGAAAGGGGACAGGGGGCTGGCTACACCTTC. Translated: CASSERGQGAGYTF.

This clonotype turned up a few times. The V gene is TRBV3-1, the J gene TRBJ1-1, with unresolved D. The CDR3 is 15 residues long. V lost 0 bases, J lost 7 bases, and 15 bases lay in between. Germline V gene lookup returns CDR1 LGHDT and CDR2 YNNKEL (reference sequence). Written as DNA, the CDR3 is TGTGCCAGCAGCCAAGATGCTGGGGTTGTCGGTGAAGCTTTCTTT. Translating it yields CASSQDAGVVGEAFF.

This clonotype showed up just a few times. The chain recombines TRBV12-3 or TRBV12-4 with TRBJ2-5, with 7 bases lining up with TRBD1. The CDR3 length is 15 residues. Trimming cost V 5 bases and J 0 bases; bases outside gene matches: 6. The DNA of the CDR3 is TGTGCCAGCAGTACACGACAGGGATACCAAGAGACCCAGTACTTC. Translated: CASSTRQGYQETQYF.

The chain combines TRBV7-2 with TRBJ2-1; D is uncertain. Trimming shortened V by 3 bases and J by 10 bases, and 16 bases separated the two germline ends. Per germline, CDR1 SGHTA and CDR2 FQGNSA. The CDR3 totals 14 residues. DNA for the CDR3: TGTGCCAGCAGCTTGGACCGATATTCCAGGGAGCAGTTCTTC. Translation gives CASSLDRYSREQFF.

The V call is TRBV10-3, the J call TRBJ2-2, with D maybe TRBD1 (5 bases). Germline V gene sequence: CDR1 ENHRY, CDR2 SYGVKD. This CDR3 comprises 14 residues. The V gene lost 2 bases and the J gene lost 1 base, with 5 bases spanning the gap. The CDR3 spells CAISEGQNTGELFF. The CDR3 region has the DNA TGTGCCATCAGTGAGGGACAGAACACCGGGGAGCTGTTTTTT.

This clonotype showed up just a few times. The chain joins TRBV5-1 to TRBJ2-5; 10 bases fit TRBD1. The CDR3 has 16 amino acids. V shed 1 base, J shed 3 bases, and the junction held 6 bases outside the gene matches. CDR1 and CDR2 from the germline V gene are SGHRS and YFSETQ. CDR3 sequence reads: CASSLRSGTGEETQYF. CDR3 in DNA: TGCGCCAGCAGCTTGAGATCCGGGACAGGGGAAGAGACCCAGTACTTC.

V gene TRBV29-1 combines with J gene TRBJ1-2; a possible D gene is TRBD1 (6 bases). CDR1 and CDR2 from the germline V gene are SQVTM and ANQGSEA. The V and J ends lost 8 bases and 5 bases respectively, with 12 bases between them. The CDR3 contains 11 residues. The CDR3 region is CSSRDTYGYTF. The CDR3 DNA follows: TGCAGCTCAAGGGACACATATGGCTACACCTTC. The full variable domain, completed using reference TRBV29-1 and TRBJ1-2, is SAVISQKPSRDICQRGTSLTIQCQVDSQVTMMFWYRQQPGQSLTLIATANQGSEATYESGFVIDKFPISRPNLTFSTLTVSNMSPEDSSIYLCSSRDTYGYTFGSGTRLTVV.

The V and J genes are TRBV12-3 or TRBV12-4 and TRBJ2-7; D not certain. V was shortened by 6 bases and J by 7 bases, with 16 bases between the two germline ends. This CDR3 is 13 amino acids long. The CDR3 DNA reads TGTGCCAGCAGCACCGGACCCGCGAGTGAGCAGTACGTC. As protein: CASSTGPASEQYV.

This clonotype was detected many times. An end of the junction differs from the germline gene, which may be a read error. V gene TRBV7-7 combines with J gene TRBJ2-1; TRBD1 agrees at 9 bases. The CDR3 contains 13 residues. In germline, CDR1 is SSHAT, CDR2 FNYEAQ (reference sequence). The CDR3: CASSSGTGNEQFF. CDR3 nucleotide sequence: TGTGCTAGCAGCTCGGGGACAGGGAATGAGCAGTTCTTC.

The genes are TRBV6-1 and TRBJ2-7; 7 positions match TRBD2. CDR3 length equals 13 residues. Germline lookup yields CDR1 MNHNS and CDR2 SASEGT. V lost 6 bases to trimming and J lost 2 bases; unmatched junction nucleotides: 4. The CDR3 coding sequence is TGTGCCAGCAGGGCAGGGAGGGCCTACGAGCAGTACTTC. This codes for CASRAGRAYEQYF.

The V and J genes are TRBV7-9 and TRBJ2-1; possibly TRBD1 for D (6 bases). Looked up from germline, CDR1 is SEHNR and CDR2 is FQNEAQ (reference sequence). Trimming shortened V by 5 bases and J by 6 bases, and 20 bases separated the two germline ends. This CDR3 has 16 residues. CDR3 nucleotides: TGTGCCAGCAGCCCCAGGGGCAGGATACCTTCCAATGAGCAGTTCTTC. It specifies CASSPRGRIPSNEQFF.

This clonotype was found a few times. The J gene is TRBJ2-3, the V gene TRBV20-1; possible D gene TRBD2, 6 bases. The CDR3 extends over 13 amino acids. Germline lookup yields CDR1 DFQATT and CDR2 SNEGSKA (reference sequence). Deletions cut 6 bases from V and 2 bases from J, with 12 bases between. CDR3 sequence (DNA): TGCAGTGCAACGCGGGACTTCACAGATACGCAGTATTTT. Encoded protein: CSATRDFTDTQYF.

In its sample, this clonotype was seen a few times. The chain recombines TRBV7-3 with TRBJ2-3; D not certain. CDR1 and CDR2 from the germline V gene are SGHTA and FQGTGA. Trimming removed 3 bases at V and 8 bases at J, with 12 bases between. The CDR3 loop spans 13 amino acids. The CDR3 DNA follows: TGTGCCAGCAGCTTCTATGGGGATGGTACGCAGTATTTT. This translates into CASSFYGDGTQYF.

CDR3 loop: CATNRDRNQPQHF. The DNA for the CDR3 is TGTGCCACCAACCGGGACAGGAATCAGCCCCAGCATTTT. The gene calls are TRBV10-3 and TRBJ1-5; TRBD1 agrees at 8 bases. Looked up from germline, CDR1 is ENHRY and CDR2 is SYGVKD. V was clipped by 10 bases and J by 4 bases; unmatched bases: 6. The CDR3 spans 13 residues.

The chain recombines TRBV7-9 with TRBJ2-3; a possible D gene is TRBD2 (6 bases). Between the trimmed V and J ends, which lost 7 bases and 2 bases, there was a span of 16 bases. The CDR3 extends over 15 amino acids. Germline V gene lookup returns CDR1 SEHNR and CDR2 FQNEAQ (reference sequence). CDR3 sequence: CASNPTAGNTDTQYF. The CDR3 DNA is TGTGCCAGCAACCCGACGGCGGGGAACACAGATACGCAGTATTTT.

The rearrangement uses TRBV6-7 and TRBJ2-7; no definite D call. TRBV6-7 has ORF status, its function being uncertain. With 6 bases removed from V and 0 bases from J, the gap between germline ends came to 9 bases. This CDR3 region has 13 residues. The DNA of the CDR3 is TGTGCCAGCAGCGAACTAAACTCCTACGAGCAGTACGTC. Translation gives CASSELNSYEQYV.

This chain joins TRBV4-1 and TRBJ2-5; maybe TRBD1 (6 bases). This CDR3 contains 14 residues. Germline V gives CDR1 MGHRA, CDR2 YSYEKL. Trimming took 0 bases from V and 4 from J, leaving 9 bases between them. The CDR3 DNA reads TGCGCCAGCAGCCAAGAGACCAGGGGAGAGACCCAGTACTTC. It translates to CASSQETRGETQYF.

The chain links TRBV12-3 or TRBV12-4 to TRBJ2-3; no clear D. Trimming took off 3 bases at V and 2 bases at J, with 15 bases between the two ends. CDR3 length equals 16 residues. CDR3 DNA sequence: TGTGCCAGCAGTTTTAACAGATCCCCGTTCACAGATACGCAGTATTTT. Translated, it gives CASSFNRSPFTDTQYF.

The chain couples TRBV4-3 to TRBJ2-1, with 8 bases aligning to TRBD2. There are 15 residues in the CDR3. J was trimmed by 10 bases and V by 1 base; bases with no gene match: 9. The germline V gene encodes CDR1 LGHNA and CDR2 YSLEER. The CDR3 nucleotides read TGCGCCAGCAGCCAAGGGACAAGCGGGGGATACGAGCAGTTCTTC. This sequence encodes CASSQGTSGGYEQFF.

The table lists this clonotype with a few counts. The chain employs TRBV7-3 and TRBJ2-1; D might be TRBD2 (6 bases). The V and J ends lost 5 bases and 6 bases respectively, with 14 bases between them. The germline V gene encodes CDR1 SGHTA and CDR2 FQGTGA. The CDR3 contains 14 residues. In DNA, the CDR3 is TGTGCCAGCAGCCGGGGACTGAGCGCCAATGAGCAGTTCTTC. This sequence encodes CASSRGLSANEQFF. Using reference TRBV7-3 and TRBJ2-1 for the parts outside the CDR3, the full variable domain is GAGVSQTPSNKVTEKGKYVELRCDPISGHTALYWYRQSLGQGPEFLIYFQGTGAADDSGLPNDRFFAVRPEGSVSTLKIQRTERGDSAVYLCASSRGLSANEQFFGPGTRLTVL.

This chain joins TRBV29-1 and TRBJ2-1, with 7 bases identical to TRBD1. J gave up 9 bases and V 3 bases, and 20 bases lay outside the gene matches. From germline, CDR1 is SQVTM and CDR2 ANQGSEA. This CDR3 is built from 17 residues. CDR3 sequence reads: CSVEFVIGQAVSGEQFF. In DNA form, the CDR3 reads TGCAGCGTTGAGTTTGTGATTGGACAGGCCGTTTCGGGTGAGCAGTTCTTC.

In this sample, this clonotype turned up a few times. The chain joins TRBV4-3 to TRBJ1-3; a weak D match, TRBD1 (5 bases). Trimming cost V 0 bases and J 0 bases, with 9 bases left between them. The CDR3 runs to 16 residues. The germline V gene encodes CDR1 LGHNA and CDR2 YSLEER. For the CDR3, the DNA is TGCGCCAGCAGCCAAGATTTAGGGGTCTCTGGAAACACCATATATTTT. As protein: CASSQDLGVSGNTIYF.

The sample holds a few counts of this clonotype. Mismatch with germline at one junction end may stem from a read error. J is TRBJ1-2 and V is TRBV12-3 or TRBV12-4, with 7 nucleotides matching TRBD1. This CDR3 is built from 12 residues. The CDR3 loop is CASRGGTATYAF. CDR3 nucleotide sequence: TGTGCCAGCAGGGGGGGGACAGCGACTTACGCCTTC.

The genes are TRBV6-1 and TRBJ2-3; TRBD2 agrees at 9 bases. Germline V gives CDR1 MNHNS, CDR2 SASEGT. The CDR3 length is 17 residues. V lost 2 bases to trimming and J lost 1 base; unmatched junction nucleotides: 7. The CDR3 coding sequence is TGTGCCAGCAGTGAACCCCGGGCTAGCGGGGGCACAGATACGCAGTATTTT. Amino acids: CASSEPRASGGTDTQYF.

The chain has TRBV27 and TRBJ1-2, with D possibly matching TRBD1 (5 bases). The germline V and J ends were trimmed by 5 bases and 8 bases, with 15 bases remaining between them. The CDR3 has 13 amino acids. Germline V gene lookup returns CDR1 MNHEY and CDR2 SMNVEV (reference sequence). The CDR3 nucleotides are TGTGCCAGCAGTCCCGTGGGGGGAAACGGCTACACCTTC. This encodes CASSPVGGNGYTF.

V usage is TRBV29-1 and J usage is TRBJ2-7; 8 bases line up with TRBD1. Germline lookup yields CDR1 SQVTM and CDR2 ANQGSEA. V lost 3 bases and J lost 2; bases outside the gene matches: 3. The CDR3 loop spans 13 amino acids. Here the CDR3 DNA reads TGCAGCGTTGACCAGACAGGGGCCTACGAGCAGTACGTC. It codes for CSVDQTGAYEQYV.